This is a list of T cell receptor beta chains from one sample in a study of T cells after yellow fever vaccination. TCRdb used MiXCR to reprocess the 5' RACE reads, holding one entry per CDR3 protein. Altogether over 150,000 distinct CDR3 sequences are present, around 7.3% being singletons, with the ten largest covering 2.5%. Specimen: CD4+ T cells sorted from PBMCs, collected 5 days after the first yellow fever vaccination. These TCRs come from a man between 18 and 29 years old who received the YFV17D yellow fever vaccine. Each CDR3 is given with its conserved first and last residue. D genes are given only for firm matches. Rows give clone size only sometimes, using once, few, many, or a class for an expanded clone.

abundance,v_gene,j_gene,d_gene,CDR3nt,CDR3aa
few,TRBV5-4,TRBJ2-1,-,TGTGCCAGCAGCTTTTTCAGTGCCGGCAATGAGCAGTTCTTC,CASSFFSAGNEQFF
many,TRBV6-5,TRBJ1-4,TRBD1,TGTGCCAGCAGTCACGACAGGGACGGGGGAGAAAAACTGTTTTTT,CASSHDRDGGEKLFF
-,TRBV5-4,TRBJ2-3,-,TGTGCCAGCAACGGAGGACAGTTCGATACGCAGTATTTT,CASNGGQFDTQYF
few,TRBV5-1,TRBJ1-1,-,TGCGCCAGCGCGGGCCCCCTGGGGACTGAAGCTTTCTTT,CASAGPLGTEAFF
many,TRBV7-6,TRBJ1-6,-,TGTGCCAGCAGCTTAGGAAACCGGGCCCTAAATTCACCCCTCCACTTT,CASSLGNRALNSPLHF
many,TRBV12-3/TRBV12-4,TRBJ1-2,TRBD1,TGTGCCAGCAGTCTGGGACAGGGGCTACCTGGGTATGGCTACACCTTC,CASSLGQGLPGYGYTF
-,TRBV19,TRBJ2-3,-,TGTGCCAGTGGCCCGGTAGATACGCAGTATTTT,CASGPVDTQYF
many,TRBV18,TRBJ2-1,-,TGTGCCAGCTCACCAACGGATTCGGGTGAGCAGTTCTTC,CASSPTDSGEQFF
-,TRBV5-6,TRBJ2-5,-,TGTGCCAGCAGCTTGTCCCCCAGGGGGGATGAAGAGACCCAGTACTTC,CASSLSPRGDEETQYF
many,TRBV7-2,TRBJ2-7,-,TGTGCCAGCAGCATCTATGCGGGACAGTGGGACTACGAGCAGTACTTC,CASSIYAGQWDYEQYF
-,TRBV4-1,TRBJ2-5,-,TGCGCCAGCAGCCAACTCGGACTGAGTAAAGAGACCCAGTACTTC,CASSQLGLSKETQYF
few,TRBV4-1,TRBJ2-3,-,TGCGCCAGCAGCCAAGGACGACGGGGGGATACGCAGTATTTT,CASSQGRRGDTQYF
many,TRBV5-1,TRBJ1-1,-,TGCGCCAGCAGCTTGTGGGCAGGGGACACTGAAGCTTTCTTT,CASSLWAGDTEAFF
many,TRBV4-1,TRBJ2-3,-,TGCGCCAGCAGCCAAGGATCCCGTACGTTCTGGGGTACGCAGTATTTT,CASSQGSRTFWGTQYF
many,TRBV3-1,TRBJ2-1,TRBD2,TGTGCCAGCAGCCCGACTAGCGGGAGCTCCTACAATGAGCAGTTCTTC,CASSPTSGSSYNEQFF
-,TRBV7-2,TRBJ1-5,-,TGTGCCAGCAGCCCCGACAGAAGGGGCCAGCCCCAGCATTTT,CASSPDRRGQPQHF
few,TRBV6-4,TRBJ1-5,TRBD1,TGTGCCAGCAGGAGACCGAGGCGACAGGGTCCGGGCGATAGCAATCAGCCCCAGCATTTT,CASRRPRRQGPGDSNQPQHF
many,TRBV5-1,TRBJ2-3,-,TGCGCCAGCAGCTTGGCATGGCAGGGACCAGATACGCAGTATTTT,CASSLAWQGPDTQYF
many,TRBV4-3,TRBJ1-2,-,TGCGCCAGCAGCCAAGGAGCACATACTAACTATGGCTACACCTTC,CASSQGAHTNYGYTF
few,TRBV27,TRBJ2-5,-,TGTGCCAGCAGTTTATACCGTAAAGAGACCCAGTACTTC,CASSLYRKETQYF
many,TRBV24-1,TRBJ2-2,-,TGTGCCACCAGTGATTCCGGACATTGGGACGGGGAGCTGTTTTTT,CATSDSGHWDGELFF
few,TRBV12-3/TRBV12-4,TRBJ2-1,-,TGTGCCAGCAAACAGGGAAAATGGAATGAGCAGTTCTTC,CASKQGKWNEQFF
-,TRBV5-1,TRBJ2-1,-,TGCGCCAGCAGCTCCATTCGGTGGACCTCCAATGAGCAGTTCTTC,CASSSIRWTSNEQFF
many,TRBV6-2/TRBV6-3,TRBJ2-1,-,TGTGCCAGCAAGGGCCCGGGGGGCCACAATGAGCAGTTCTTC,CASKGPGGHNEQFF
few,TRBV30,TRBJ1-2,-,TGTGCCTGGAGTCGAACATATGGCTACACCTTC,CAWSRTYGYTF
few,TRBV20-1,TRBJ2-3,-,TGCAGTGCTAGAGATGCTGCAGATACGCAGTATTTT,CSARDAADTQYF
-,TRBV27,TRBJ2-3,-,TGTGCCAGCAGTCCCGGGCGGCAGTTCCCAGATACGCAGTATTTT,CASSPGRQFPDTQYF
many,TRBV6-2/TRBV6-3,TRBJ2-6,-,TGTGCCAGCAGTTACACTAGGTTCCTCCTCTCTGGGGCCAACGTCCTGACTTTC,CASSYTRFLLSGANVLTF
many,TRBV6-1,TRBJ2-1,-,TGTGCCAGCAGCGAAAACCCCCCCTACAATGAGCAGTTCTTC,CASSENPPYNEQFF
many,TRBV5-8,TRBJ1-5,-,TGTGCCAGCAGCCCGCGTGTCGGGGGGCGGCAGCCCCAGCATTTT,CASSPRVGGRQPQHF
-,TRBV20-1,TRBJ1-4,-,TGCAGTGCTAGGTCGTCAACTAATGAAAAACTGTTTTTT,CSARSSTNEKLFF
many,TRBV6-1,TRBJ1-1,-,TGTGCCAGCAGTGTTAGGGAAATGAACACTGAAGCTTTCTTT,CASSVREMNTEAFF
-,TRBV7-2,TRBJ1-1,-,TGTGCCAGCAGCTTATTGATACGGGACACTGAAGCTTTCTTT,CASSLLIRDTEAFF
few,TRBV18,TRBJ1-2,-,TGTGCCAGCTCTCCCCTAGATTTACCTGACGGCTACACCTTC,CASSPLDLPDGYTF
-,TRBV7-2,TRBJ2-3,TRBD1,TGTGCCAGCAGCTTAGACAGGGGGCCTACAGATACGCAGTATTTT,CASSLDRGPTDTQYF
few,TRBV18,TRBJ1-5,-,TGTGCCAGCTCGAGCCGGGCCGACAATCAGCCCCAGCATTTT,CASSSRADNQPQHF
many,TRBV12-3/TRBV12-4,TRBJ2-3,-,TGTGCCAGCAGCCGCCAAAGGTCTACAAATACGCAGTATTTT,CASSRQRSTNTQYF
many,TRBV20-1,TRBJ2-7,-,TGCAGTGCTAGCCCCCTCCCAACAGGCGAGCAGTACTTC,CSASPLPTGEQYF
many,TRBV5-1,TRBJ1-1,-,TGCGCCAGCAAAGAACAGGGTGGGAACACTGAAGCTTTCTTT,CASKEQGGNTEAFF
many,TRBV3-1,TRBJ2-1,-,TGTGCCAGCAGCCAAGTTCGGGGCAATGAGCAGTTCTTC,CASSQVRGNEQFF
-,TRBV4-3,TRBJ2-2,-,TGCGCCAGCAGCCCTAGAGCCTTGGGCCTGACCGGGGAGCTGTTTTTT,CASSPRALGLTGELFF
many,TRBV6-5,TRBJ1-1,-,TGTGCCAGCAGTTACTCTCCTTTGGGGGACACTGAAGCTTTCTTT,CASSYSPLGDTEAFF
-,TRBV5-8,TRBJ1-6,-,TGTGCCAGCAGCGTAAGAATATATGGGAATTCACCCCTCCACTTT,CASSVRIYGNSPLHF
many,TRBV5-1,TRBJ1-1,-,TGCGCCAGCAGCTACAGAGAGAACACTGAAGCTTTCTTT,CASSYRENTEAFF
few,TRBV9,TRBJ1-2,-,TGTGCCAGCAGTGTGGGGGCAGAAAGCGGCTACACCTTC,CASSVGAESGYTF
few,TRBV7-9,TRBJ2-3,-,TGTGCCAGCAGGTACGGCGGGACAGATACGCAGTATTTT,CASRYGGTDTQYF
-,TRBV12-5,TRBJ2-5,-,TGTGCTAGTGGTTTATCAGGTGTCGGGACCCAGTACTTC,CASGLSGVGTQYF
-,TRBV4-2,TRBJ1-5,TRBD1,TGTGCCAGCAGCCAGGCGCCAGGGGGTCAGCCCCAGCATTTT,CASSQAPGGQPQHF
-,TRBV7-8,TRBJ1-1,-,TGTGCCAGCAGCTTAGCGGGGACCCTGACTGAAGCTTTCTTT,CASSLAGTLTEAFF
many,TRBV20-1,TRBJ1-1,-,TGCAGTACGGGGCCCCCAGGGTGGGACACTGAAGCTTTCTTT,CSTGPPGWDTEAFF
many,TRBV5-1,TRBJ2-1,TRBD2,TGCGCCAGCAGCCAGGGACTAGCGGGGGAGGGGGAGCAGTTCTTC,CASSQGLAGEGEQFF
few,TRBV5-1,TRBJ1-2,-,TGCGCCAGCAGCCTCGGGACGGCGGCCAATGGCTACACCTTC,CASSLGTAANGYTF
-,TRBV6-2/TRBV6-3,TRBJ1-1,TRBD1,TGTGCCAGCAGTGGGGACAGGGGGACTGAAGCTTTCTTT,CASSGDRGTEAFF
many,TRBV5-1,TRBJ2-1,-,TGCGCCAGCAGCTTGGAACAAAGGGGGGGGGGCGATGAGCAGTTCTTC,CASSLEQRGGGDEQFF
many,TRBV2,TRBJ2-7,TRBD1,TGTGCCAGCAGCGCCGGGACAGGGACTACGAAGCAGTACTTC,CASSAGTGTTKQYF
many,TRBV7-2,TRBJ2-1,TRBD2,TGTGCCAGCAGCTCCTACCCTGTAGCGGGGGGATACAATGAGCAGTTCTTC,CASSSYPVAGGYNEQFF
-,TRBV7-9,TRBJ2-2,-,TGTGCCAGCAGCTTAGTTGGACACGTGAACACCGGGGAGCTGTTTTTT,CASSLVGHVNTGELFF
many,TRBV10-2,TRBJ1-1,-,TGCGCCAGCGTGGGCAGGGTGAAAACTGAAGCTTTCTTT,CASVGRVKTEAFF